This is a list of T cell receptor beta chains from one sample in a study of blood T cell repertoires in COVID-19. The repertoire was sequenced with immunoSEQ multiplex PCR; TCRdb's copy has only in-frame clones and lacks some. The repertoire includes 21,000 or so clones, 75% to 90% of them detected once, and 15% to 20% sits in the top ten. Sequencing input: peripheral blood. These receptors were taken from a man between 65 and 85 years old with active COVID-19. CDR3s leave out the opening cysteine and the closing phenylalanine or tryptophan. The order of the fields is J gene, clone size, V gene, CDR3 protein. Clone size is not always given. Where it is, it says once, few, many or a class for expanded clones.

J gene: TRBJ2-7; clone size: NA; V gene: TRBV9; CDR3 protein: ASSVGPVTSGSYEQY
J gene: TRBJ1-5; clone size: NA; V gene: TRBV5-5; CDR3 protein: ASSRTGANQPQH
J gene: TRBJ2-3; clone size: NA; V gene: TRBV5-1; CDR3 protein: ASSLGGQGGTDTQY
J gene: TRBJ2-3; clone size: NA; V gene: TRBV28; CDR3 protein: ASRSGVGTDTQY
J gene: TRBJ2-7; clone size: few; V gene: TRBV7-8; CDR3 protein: ASSSWTGSSYEQY
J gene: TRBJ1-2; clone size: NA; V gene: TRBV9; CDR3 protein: ASSAYSRGQIYGYT
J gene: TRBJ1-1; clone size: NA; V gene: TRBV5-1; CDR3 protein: ASSLDRYNTEAF
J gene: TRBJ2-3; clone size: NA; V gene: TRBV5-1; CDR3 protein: ATVGPSTDTQY
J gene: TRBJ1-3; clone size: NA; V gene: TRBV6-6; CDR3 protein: ASSQGLQAGPGNTIY
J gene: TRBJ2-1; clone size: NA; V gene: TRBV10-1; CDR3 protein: ASSESRSWSNEQF
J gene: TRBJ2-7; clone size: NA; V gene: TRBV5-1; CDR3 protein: ASTWAGGGKYEQY
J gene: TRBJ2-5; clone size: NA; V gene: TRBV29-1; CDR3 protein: SDLSGGSGETQY
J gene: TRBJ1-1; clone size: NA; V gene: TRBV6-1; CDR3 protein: ASSEFSVNTEAF
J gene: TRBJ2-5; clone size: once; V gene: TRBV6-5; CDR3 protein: ASRRQGKETQY
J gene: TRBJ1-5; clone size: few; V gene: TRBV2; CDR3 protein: ASSGGRLSNQPQH
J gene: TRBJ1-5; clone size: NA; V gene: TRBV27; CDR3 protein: ASSPALRASNQPQH
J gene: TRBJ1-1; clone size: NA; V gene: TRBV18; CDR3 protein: ASSELSTTEAF
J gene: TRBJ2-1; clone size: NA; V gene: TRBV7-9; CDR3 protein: ASGRTSGGNEQF
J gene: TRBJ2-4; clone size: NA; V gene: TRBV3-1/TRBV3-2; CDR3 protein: ASSQGGNIQY
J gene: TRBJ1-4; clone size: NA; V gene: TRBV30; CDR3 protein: AWSTDRDNEKLF
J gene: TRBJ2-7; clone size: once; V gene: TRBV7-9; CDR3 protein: ASSVSGLAVYEQY
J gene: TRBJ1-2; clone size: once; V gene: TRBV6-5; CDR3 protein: ASATGDVSGYT
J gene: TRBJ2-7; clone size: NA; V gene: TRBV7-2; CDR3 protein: ASSLEGTSGTYEQY
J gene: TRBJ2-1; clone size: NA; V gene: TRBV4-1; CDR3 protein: ASSQEAGDYNEQF
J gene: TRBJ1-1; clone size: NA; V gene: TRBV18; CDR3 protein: ASSATGDTEAF
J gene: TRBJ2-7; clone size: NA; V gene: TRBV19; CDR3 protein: ASTRGYPYEQY
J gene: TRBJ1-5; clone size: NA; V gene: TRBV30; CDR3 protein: AWSSGTVIFGQPQH
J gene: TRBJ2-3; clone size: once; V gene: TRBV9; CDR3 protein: ASSVGLAGGQTDTQY
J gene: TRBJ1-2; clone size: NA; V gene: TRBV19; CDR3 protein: ASRSLGEGGGYT
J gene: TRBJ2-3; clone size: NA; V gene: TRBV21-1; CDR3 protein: ASSNSGSTDTQY
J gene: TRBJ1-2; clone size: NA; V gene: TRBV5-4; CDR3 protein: ASKGGGMDYGYT
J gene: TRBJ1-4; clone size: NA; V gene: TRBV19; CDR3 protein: ASSKPLGRGRIRTNEKLF
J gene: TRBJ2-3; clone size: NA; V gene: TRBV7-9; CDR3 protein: ASSSGTSSNADTQY